These 17 T cell receptor beta chains came from one sample sequenced in a study of cytomegalovirus exposure and HLA in healthy donors. PCR involved 60 Vbeta and 13 Jbeta primers. The data were produced by immunoSEQ multiplex PCR, yet TCRdb's version contains in-frame clones alone and is incomplete. Of about 270,000 clones listed, roughly 70% are singletons. The sample was PBMCs. These receptors came from a female donor in good health and CMV-seronegative.

The rearrangement links TRBV2 to TRBJ2-1; 11 bases line up with TRBD2. Germline lookup yields CDR1 SNHLY and CDR2 FYNNEI. The CDR3 consists of 15 residues. V shed 7 bases, J shed 0 bases, and the junction held 2 bases outside the gene matches. CDR3 sequence reads: CASKGTSGSYNEQFF. The CDR3 DNA reads TGTGCCAGCAAGGGGACTAGCGGCTCCTACAATGAGCAGTTCTTC.

This clone has more than one count but fewer than ten. The chain uses TRBV5-6 and TRBJ2-1; the D is unclear. The CDR3 covers 16 residues. Trimming removed 0 bases from V and 6 bases from J, with 16 bases in between. Germline values: CDR1 SGHDT, CDR2 YYEEEE. The DNA for the CDR3 is TGTGCCAGCAGCTTGGCCTTAGTGAAATCGGGCAATGAGCAGTTCTTC. Translating gives CASSLALVKSGNEQFF. Variable domain in full (rest from reference TRBV5-6 and TRBJ2-1): DAGVTQSPTHLIKTRGQQVTLRCSPKSGHDTVSWYQQALGQGPQFIFQYYEEEERQRGNFPDRFSGHQFPNYSSELNVNALLLGDSALYLCASSLALVKSGNEQFFGPGTRLTVL.

The chain joins TRBV29-1 to TRBJ2-7; maybe TRBD1 (5 bases). The CDR3 extends over 13 amino acids. The germline CDR1 and CDR2 sequences are SQVTM and ANQGSEA. Trimming removed 6 bases at V and 2 bases at J, with 14 bases between. The CDR3: CSVSYRSTYEQYF. The CDR3 DNA sequence: TGCAGCGTCAGTTACAGGTCAACCTACGAGCAGTACTTC.

The rearrangement joins TRBV28 to TRBJ1-4; TRBD1 aligns across 8 bases. The length of the CDR3 is 15 residues. V lost 6 bases and J lost 7; bases outside the gene matches: 10. Germline V gene lookup returns CDR1 MDHEN and CDR2 SYDVKM. The CDR3 sequence: CASSRLGQEGEKLFF. CDR3 coding DNA: TGTGCCAGCAGCCGCCTGGGACAGGAGGGTGAAAAACTGTTTTTT.

The chain uses TRBV19 and TRBJ1-5; D perhaps matches TRBD1 (6 bases). Germline V gene sequence: CDR1 LNHDA, CDR2 SQIVND (reference sequence). The CDR3 extends over 14 amino acids. Between the trimmed V and J ends, which lost 3 bases and 7 bases, there was a span of 13 bases. CDR3 protein: CASSIGTGKQPQHF. The DNA of the CDR3 is TGTGCCAGTAGTATCGGAACAGGGAAACAGCCCCAGCATTTT.

A few counts support this clone. This sample includes further DNA sequences coding for the same CDR3. The chain uses TRBV28 and TRBJ2-7; no firm D call. The CDR3 covers 11 residues. CDR1 and CDR2 from the germline V gene are MDHEN and SYDVKM. V lost 4 bases to trimming and J lost 3 bases, with 4 bases between them. As DNA, the CDR3 is TGTGCCAGCAGTTCCCTCTACGAGCAGTACTTC. Protein product: CASSSLYEQYF.

The V gene is TRBV5-4, the J gene TRBJ2-7; TRBD2 matches 11 bases. Germline values: CDR1 SGHNT, CDR2 YYREEE (reference sequence). CDR3 length equals 14 residues. The junction had 3 bases not matched to a gene; V was cut back by 2 bases and J by 5 bases. The CDR3 nucleotides are TGTGCCAGCAGCTTACTAGCGGGAGTAAACGAGCAGTACTTC. It encodes CASSLLAGVNEQYF.

The rearrangement uses TRBV27 and TRBJ2-4; 8 bases align to TRBD1. Germline V CDR1 and CDR2: MNHEY, SMNVEV (reference sequence). V gave up 5 bases and J gave up 8 bases; unmatched junction bases: 8. The CDR3 has 14 residues. CDR3 sequence (DNA): TGTGCCAGCAGTCTTACAGGGGGTATGGACATTCAGTACTTC. It specifies CASSLTGGMDIQYF.

This clone was seen only a few times. J is TRBJ2-6 and V is TRBV9; tentatively, D is TRBD1 (6 bases). The CDR3 is 20 amino acids. CDR1 and CDR2 from the germline V gene are SGDLS and YYNGEE. Trimming cost V 3 bases and J 4 bases, with 26 bases left between them. CDR3 region: CASSEALRQVHTSGANVLTF. In DNA form, the CDR3 reads TGTGCCAGCAGCGAGGCACTTAGACAGGTCCATACTTCAGGGGCCAACGTCCTGACTTTC.

V usage is TRBV19 and J usage is TRBJ1-2; tentative D call: TRBD1 (6 bases). Trimming took off 6 bases at V and 0 bases at J, with 14 bases between the two ends. The germline CDR1 and CDR2 sequences are LNHDA and SQIVND (reference sequence). The CDR3 spans 15 residues. The CDR3 loop is CASSRTASANYGYTF. The CDR3 nucleotides read TGTGCCAGTAGCCGGACAGCTTCTGCTAACTATGGCTACACCTTC.

The chain couples TRBV28 to TRBJ2-5; D may be TRBD2 (6 bases). The J call may not be correct, given that the DNA end is closer to TRBJ2-7. The CDR3 runs 15 residues. Germline V gene data show CDR1 as MDHEN and CDR2 as SYDVKM. CDR3 residues: CASSSARDPSYEQYF. Here the CDR3 DNA reads TGTGCCAGCAGTTCTGCGCGGGACCCATCCTACGAGCAGTACTTC.

This sequence joins TRBV18 and TRBJ1-5; perhaps TRBD1 as D (6 bases). The V end was cut by 5 bases, the J end by 5 bases, with 10 bases between. The germline V gene has CDR1 KGHSH and CDR2 LQKENI. This CDR3 is 13 amino acids long. The CDR3 loop reads CASSGTQDQPQHF. The DNA for the CDR3 is TGTGCCAGCTCAGGGACACAAGATCAGCCCCAGCATTTT.

This clone has a handful of counts. J is TRBJ2-1 and V is TRBV6-5; a weak D match, TRBD1 (6 bases). The CDR3 has 15 residues. With 2 bases removed from V and 9 bases from J, the gap between germline ends came to 17 bases. Per germline, CDR1 MNHEY and CDR2 SVGAGI. CDR3 nucleotides: TGTGCCAGCAGTTACGGGGGCTTAGCTGGGGCTGAGCAGTTCTTC. It codes for CASSYGGLAGAEQFF.

The chain combines TRBV5-6 with TRBJ1-2; maybe TRBD1 (5 bases). The V end was cut by 0 bases, the J end by 7 bases, with 16 bases between. Germline V gives CDR1 SGHDT, CDR2 YYEEEE. The CDR3 extends over 15 amino acids. DNA for the CDR3: TGTGCCAGCAGCTTGGCGGCAGGACAAACCGGTGGCTACACCTTC. It translates to CASSLAAGQTGGYTF.

In its sample, this clone was seen a few times. This rearrangement joins TRBV19 to TRBJ2-7; D unresolved. The CDR3 loop spans 13 amino acids. Germline V gene lookup returns CDR1 LNHDA and CDR2 SQIVND (reference sequence). The germline V and J ends were trimmed by 1 base and 2 bases, with 6 bases remaining between them. In DNA form, the CDR3 reads TGTGCCAGTAGTATAGCTGAGACCTACGAGCAGTACTTC. It codes for CASSIAETYEQYF.

The rearrangement uses TRBV12-5 and TRBJ1-1, with D maybe TRBD1 (5 bases). The CDR3 is 15 residues long. V was trimmed by 0 bases and J by 2 bases, leaving 10 bases between them. The germline CDR1 and CDR2 sequences are LGHNT and FRNRAP. The CDR3 DNA sequence: TGTGCTAGTGGTTTGGTGCTCCAGGGTAACACTGAAGCTTTCTTT. It translates to CASGLVLQGNTEAFF.

This chain links TRBV7-2 with TRBJ2-1; TRBD2 matches 10 bases. Per germline, CDR1 SGHTA and CDR2 FQGNSA. The CDR3 totals 15 residues. Losses at the gene ends were 0 bases for V and 6 bases for J; bases not matched to a gene: 2. CDR3 loop: CASSLALAGANEQFF. The CDR3 DNA sequence: TGTGCCAGCAGCTTAGCCCTAGCGGGAGCCAATGAGCAGTTCTTC.